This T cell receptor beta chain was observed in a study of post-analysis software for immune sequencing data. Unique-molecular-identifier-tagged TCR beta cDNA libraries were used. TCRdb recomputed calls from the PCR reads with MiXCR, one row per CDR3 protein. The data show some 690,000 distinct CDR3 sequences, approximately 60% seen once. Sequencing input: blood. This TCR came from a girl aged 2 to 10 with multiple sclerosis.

CDR3 coding DNA: TGTGCCAGCAGTCCCTTTGGCGGGAGTGGCTACAATGAGCAGTTCTTC. Its protein is CASSPFGGSGYNEQFF. This chain uses TRBV7-3 with TRBJ2-1, with 7 nucleotides matching TRBD2. There are 16 residues in the CDR3. Germline V gene data show CDR1 as SGHTA and CDR2 as FQGTGA. The ends lost 6 bases at V and 3 bases at J; junction bases unmatched: 11. The full variable domain, its missing parts supplied by reference TRBV7-3 and TRBJ2-1, is GAGVSQTPSNKVTEKGKYVELRCDPISGHTALYWYRQSLGQGPEFLIYFQGTGAADDSGLPNDRFFAVRPEGSVSTLKIQRTERGDSAVYLCASSPFGGSGYNEQFFGPGTRLTVL.